This TCR beta chain was captured in a study of ipilimumab plus nivolumab after autologous stem cell transplantation. Study summary: Median doses per patient: a few ipilimumab, roughly 8 nivolumab. DLBCL patients had primary refractory or relapsed disease.

This CDR3 contains 10 residues. Between the trimmed V and J ends, which lost 4 bases and 8 bases, there was a span of 8 bases. The V gene's germline CDR1 is SQVTM and CDR2 ANQGSEA. Sequencing was performed with immunoSEQ multiplex PCR; in TCRdb, only in-frame clones are kept and a portion is missing. Found here are about 83,000 clones, over 80% of them singletons; the top ten hold more than 2%. Checkpoint therapy with ipilimumab 1 mg/kg began 14 to 28 days after transplant. Through week 26, nivolumab 3 mg/kg IV was given weeks 1, 4, 7, 10, then biweekly. The sequences come from PBMCs, collected in a trial of ipilimumab plus nivolumab as post-transplant consolidation. This chain joins TRBV29-1 and TRBJ1-2; unclear D gene. This clonotype originated in a male donor with diffuse large B-cell lymphoma. CDR3 in amino acids: CSVGTEGYTF. CDR3 nucleotides: TGCAGCGTTGGGACGGAGGGCTACACCTTC.